The next 22 T cell receptor beta chains were all read from a single sample in a study of radiotherapy plus CTLA-4 blockade in lung cancer. Data came from immunoSEQ multiplex PCR; TCRdb stores just in-frame clones and leaves some out. Found here are around 82,000 clones, more than 75% of them singletons; the top ten hold 16%. The specimen was peripheral blood, collected from a patient treated with radiotherapy plus ipilimumab. These receptors all stem from a human donor with non-small cell lung cancer that progressed on radiotherapy plus ipilimumab.

V usage is TRBV19 and J usage is TRBJ2-7; D might be TRBD1 or TRBD2, each matching 7 bases. CDR3 size: 15 residues. Germline V CDR1 and CDR2: LNHDA, SQIVND (reference sequence). Trimming left V 3 bases short and J 6 bases short, with 18 bases between. The DNA of the CDR3 is TGTGCCAGTAGTATTGGGGAGGGACAGAGAAGCGAGCAGTACTTC. Residues: CASSIGEGQRSEQYF.

The CDR3 sequence is CASSLGVSGELFF. CDR3 nucleotides: TGTGCCAGCAGCTTGGGGGTATCCGGGGAGCTGTTTTTT. The V call is TRBV11-3, the J call TRBJ2-2; tentatively, D is TRBD1 or TRBD2 (5 bases each). The CDR3 is 13 residues long. Looked up from germline, CDR1 is SGHNT and CDR2 is YENEEA. V lost 3 bases and J lost 6, with 8 bases in between.

The rearrangement uses TRBV6-9 and TRBJ1-2; a possible D gene is TRBD1 (6 bases). The CDR3 has 14 amino acids. V was cut by 3 bases and J by 3 bases, with 11 bases left in between. Germline V lookup: CDR1 MNHGY, CDR2 SVAAGI. The CDR3 nucleotides read TGTGCCAGCAGTTACAGGGGCGAGGACTATGGCTACACCTTC. The encoded protein is CASSYRGEDYGYTF.

The chain employs TRBV4-3 and TRBJ2-7; D not certain. The CDR3 loop spans 15 amino acids. Germline CDR1 and CDR2: LGHNA and YSLEER. Trimming took 0 bases from V and 0 from J, leaving 9 bases between them. The CDR3 coding sequence is TGCGCCAGCAGCCAAGATCGGTACCGCTCCTACGAGCAGTACTTC. As protein: CASSQDRYRSYEQYF.

V and J are TRBV25-1 and TRBJ2-1, with unresolved D. Germline V gene data show CDR1 as MGHDK and CDR2 as SYGVNS. The CDR3 is made up of 11 amino acids. The V end was cut by 0 bases, the J end by 16 bases, with 10 bases between. The CDR3 bases are TGTGCCAGCAGTGAATATAGCTCGGAATTCTTC. Translated, it gives CASSEYSSEFF. Variable domain in full (rest from reference TRBV25-1 and TRBJ2-1): EADIYQTPRYLVIGTGKKITLECSQTMGHDKMYWYQQDPGMELHLIHYSYGVNSTEKGDLSSESTVSRIRTEHFPLTLESARPSHTSQYLCASSEYSSEFFGPGTRLTVL.

The J gene is TRBJ1-4, the V gene TRBV18, with 9 bases identical to TRBD1. Per the germline V gene, CDR1 is KGHSH and CDR2 is LQKENI. The ends lost 4 bases at V and 6 bases at J; junction bases unmatched: 3. This CDR3 is built from 14 residues. In nucleotides, the CDR3 is TGTGCCAGCTCACTCTGGGACAGGGATGAAAAACTGTTTTTT. Amino acids: CASSLWDRDEKLFF.

The chain couples TRBV6-1 to TRBJ2-7, with D uncertain. CDR1 is MNHNS, CDR2 SASEGT, per germline. V shed 4 bases and J shed 0 bases, with 7 bases lying between them. CDR3 length: 13 amino acids. CDR3 in DNA: TGTGCCAGCAGTGTCCAGGACTCCTACGAGCAGTACTTC. This gives the protein CASSVQDSYEQYF.

V and J are TRBV30 and TRBJ1-2; D uncertain. CDR3 length equals 14 residues. V lost 0 bases to trimming and J lost 4 bases, with 12 bases between them. The germline CDR1 and CDR2 sequences are GTSNPN and SVGIG (reference sequence). CDR3 protein: CAWSVQRAGYGYTF. CDR3 nucleotide sequence: TGTGCCTGGAGTGTACAACGGGCGGGCTATGGCTACACCTTC.

The chain combines TRBV18 with TRBJ2-5; the match to TRBD2 covers 8 bases. Germline loops: CDR1 KGHSH, CDR2 LQKENI. The V and J ends lost 0 bases and 5 bases, in that order; junction bases with no gene match: 2. The CDR3 is made up of 14 amino acids. For the CDR3, the DNA is TGTGCCAGCTCACCACCCGGGGGGGGCGAGACCCAGTACTTC. Translated: CASSPPGGGETQYF.

For this clone: A read error may account for a junction end that differs from germline. This chain joins TRBV9 and TRBJ2-1; D possibly corresponds to TRBD2 (6 bases). This CDR3 has 19 amino acids. Germline V CDR1 and CDR2: SGDLS, YYNGEE. The DNA of the CDR3 is TGTGCCAGCAGCGTAGGGGGAGGAGACAGCAAGAGCTCCTACAATGAGCGGTTCTTC. Its translation is CASSVGGGDSKSSYNERFF.

This clone was detected only once. The chain couples TRBV19 to TRBJ1-5, with 11 bases matching TRBD1. This CDR3 comprises 15 residues. Germline V CDR1 and CDR2: LNHDA, SQIVND (reference sequence). The junction had 8 bases not matched to a gene; V was cut back by 6 bases and J by 7 bases. The CDR3 spells CASRPGTGGGQPQHF. CDR3 DNA: TGTGCCAGTAGACCCGGGACAGGGGGTGGCCAGCCCCAGCATTTT.

The chain recombines TRBV6-5 with TRBJ2-7; 11 nucleotides agree with TRBD2. The germline gives CDR1 MNHEY, CDR2 SVGAGI. Germline trimming cut 6 bases from V and 0 bases from J; bases unmatched to any gene: 4. This CDR3 is 15 amino acids long. CDR3 in amino acids: CASRLAGDLSYEQYF. CDR3 DNA: TGTGCCAGCAGACTAGCGGGGGACCTCTCCTACGAGCAGTACTTC.

J is TRBJ2-7 and V is TRBV6-5; tentatively, D is TRBD2 (5 bases). Looked up from germline, CDR1 is MNHEY and CDR2 is SVGAGI. V was pared by 6 bases and J by 2 bases, with 17 bases between. The CDR3 consists of 15 residues. The CDR3 reads CASSSRGIFPYEQYF. In DNA form, the CDR3 reads TGTGCCAGCAGCTCCAGAGGGATCTTCCCCTACGAGCAGTACTTC.

The chain links TRBV30 to TRBJ2-7, with D possibly being TRBD2 (5 bases). This CDR3 spans 11 amino acids. Trimming left V 4 bases short and J 6 bases short, with 10 bases between. The germline CDR1 and CDR2 sequences are GTSNPN and SVGIG (reference sequence). The CDR3 region is CAWKIAGEQYF. CDR3 in DNA: TGTGCCTGGAAGATTGCGGGCGAGCAGTACTTC. The whole variable domain, filled in from reference TRBV30 and TRBJ2-7, reads SQTIHQWPATLVQPVGSPLSLECTVEGTSNPNLYWYRQAAGRGLQLLFYSVGIGQISSEVPQNLSASRPQDRQFILSSKKLLLSDSGFYLCAWKIAGEQYFGPGTRLTVT.

The chain recombines TRBV19 with TRBJ2-6; D unresolved. V was shortened by 8 bases and J by 0 bases, with 11 bases between the two germline ends. The CDR3 is 15 amino acids. Germline V CDR1 and CDR2: LNHDA, SQIVND (reference sequence). The CDR3 loop is CASSHRSSGANVLTF. DNA for the CDR3: TGTGCCAGTTCGCACAGAAGCTCTGGGGCCAACGTCCTGACTTTC.

J is TRBJ1-1 and V is TRBV15; possibly TRBD1 for D (5 bases). CDR3 size: 15 residues. The germline V and J ends were trimmed by 1 base and 8 bases, with 17 bases remaining between them. CDR1 and CDR2 (germline): LNHNV, YYDKDF (reference sequence). This CDR3 reads CATSRAGGYDREAFF. The DNA for the CDR3 is TGTGCCACCAGCAGAGCTGGGGGGTACGATAGGGAAGCTTTCTTT.

The genes are TRBV7-9 and TRBJ2-4; TRBD1 matches 11 bases. Trimming at V came to 1 base and at J to 0 bases, leaving 8 bases not matched to a gene. The CDR3 is 19 amino acids. Germline CDR1 is SEHNR and CDR2 is FQNEAQ (reference sequence). CDR3 protein: CASSLEGTGGTLAKNIQYF. CDR3 in DNA: TGTGCCAGCAGCTTAGAAGGGACAGGGGGGACACTAGCCAAAAACATTCAGTACTTC.

The chain links TRBV5-1 to TRBJ2-3; the match to TRBD1 covers 8 bases. Germline loops: CDR1 SGHRS, CDR2 YFSETQ. The CDR3 is 14 amino acids. The ends lost 4 bases at V and 4 bases at J; junction bases unmatched: 5. CDR3 loop: CASSPMTGADTQYF. CDR3 nucleotide sequence: TGCGCCAGCAGCCCCATGACAGGGGCAGATACGCAGTATTTT.

V gene TRBV4-3 combines with J gene TRBJ2-2, with 9 bases identical to TRBD2. Germline V gene data show CDR1 as LGHNA and CDR2 as YSLEER. CDR3 length: 18 residues. With V trimmed by 2 bases and J by 4 bases, 11 bases remained unmatched. Written as DNA, the CDR3 is TGCGCCAGCAGCCAATATGGGGGGCTAGCGGGATCCACCGGGGAGCTGTTTTTT. This gives the protein CASSQYGGLAGSTGELFF.

The rearrangement uses TRBV6-5 and TRBJ1-2, with TRBD1 as a possible D gene (5 bases). CDR1 MNHEY and CDR2 SVGAGI come from the germline V gene. The CDR3 has 13 amino acids. V was clipped by 4 bases and J by 1 base, with 7 bases between them. CDR3 in amino acids: CASSWGGNYGYTF. CDR3 DNA: TGTGCCAGCAGTTGGGGGGGTAACTATGGCTACACCTTC.

The chain uses TRBV6-5 and TRBJ1-1, with unresolved D. V lost 3 bases and J lost 1, with 15 bases in between. Germline values: CDR1 MNHEY, CDR2 SVGAGI. The CDR3 covers 16 residues. CDR3: CASSYLPPPGNTEAFF. The CDR3 DNA is TGTGCCAGCAGTTATCTGCCGCCCCCAGGGAACACTGAAGCTTTCTTT.

The rearrangement joins TRBV11-3 to TRBJ1-3, with a tentative D call TRBD1 (5 bases). The CDR3 is 15 amino acids. The V end was cut by 4 bases, the J end by 7 bases, with 17 bases between. CDR1 and CDR2 from the germline V gene are SGHNT and YENEEA. The CDR3 loop reads CASSSAPGGGNTIYF. The CDR3 region has the DNA TGTGCCAGCAGCTCCGCACCCGGGGGTGGTAACACCATATATTTT. Together with reference TRBV11-3 and TRBJ1-3, the CDR3 gives the full variable domain: EAGVVQSPRYKIIEKKQPVAFWCNPISGHNTLYWYLQNLGQGPELLIRYENEEAVDDSQLPKDRFSAERLKGVDSTLKIQPAELGDSAVYLCASSSAPGGGNTIYFGEGSWLTVV.